Judged by abundance, the clone carrying this T cell receptor (beta chain) is medium-sized. With 10 bases clipped from V and 6 bases from J, the junction kept 9 bases outside the gene matches. The V gene's germline CDR1 is MNHEY and CDR2 SVGAGI. This CDR3 is built from 14 residues. This specimen comes from a study of blood T cell repertoires in COVID-19. Study as a whole: From the United States, Italy and Spain came samples of acute and convalescent COVID-19. T cells, B-cell-depleted T cells, or PBMCs provided the cDNA or gDNA that served as material.

In the authors' methods: Reference gene primer amplification gave nucleated cell count estimates. The protocol was immunoSEQ multiplex PCR, while the TCRdb copy is restricted to in-frame clones and leaves out a portion. The V and J calls and clone size were taken over from that table, and D and trimming were inferred from the DNA. The top ten hold roughly a sixth of the sample, which has approximately 25,000 clones, roughly 90% seen once. This clonotype was obtained from a human donor with acute or convalescent COVID-19. The donor label of this sample is uncertain. This rearrangement joins TRBV6-5 to TRBJ2-3, with 11 bases matching TRBD2. The sequenced sample consisted of peripheral blood. DNA for the CDR3: TGTGCCACCTCGCTAGCGGGAGGTCGGGATACGCAGTATTTT. This sequence encodes CATSLAGGRDTQYF.